The sequence of this TCR beta chain was determined in a study of T-cell memory formation after mild COVID-19. V was trimmed by 2 bases and J by 7 bases, leaving 14 bases between them. CDR3 length: 15 amino acids. Germline CDR1 reads LNHDA; CDR2 reads SQIVND (reference sequence). Libraries for TCRalpha and TCRbeta carried sample barcodes and unique molecular identifiers via 5'RACE. TCRdb analysed the 5' RACE reads with MiXCR anew, one entry per CDR3 protein. The sample has around 450,000 distinct CDR3 sequences, around 24% seen once. V is TRBV19 and J is TRBJ2-2, with D possibly matching TRBD2 (5 bases). The sequencing sample was made of PBMCs or a T cell subset sorted from them (not recorded which). This TCR came from an adult woman who had mild COVID-19 (a few samples of this study predate the infection). Cell type and time point are not known. This chain's CDR3 is CASSISGGRGGELFF. CDR3 sequence (DNA): TGTGCCAGTAGTATAAGCGGTGGGAGAGGCGGGGAGCTGTTTTTT.